The 21 T cell receptor beta chains presented below share a single source sample, sequenced in a study of OX40 agonist ivuxolimab in advanced cancers. TCRdb's table, derived via immunoSEQ multiplex PCR, lists solely in-frame clones and lacks some. The sample contains roughly 26,000 clones, about 74% of which appear only once. Source: CD4+ or CD8+ T cells sorted from blood, taken in a trial of the OX40 agonist ivuxolimab. The receptors shown here come from an adult with an advanced solid tumor such as melanoma, head and neck, liver or kidney cancer.

CDR3 bases: TGTGCCAGCAGCGCGTCGCCTAATGAGCAGTTCTTC. Translated, it gives CASSASPNEQFF. The chain links TRBV7-9 to TRBJ2-1; D gene uncertain. Per germline, CDR1 SEHNR and CDR2 FQNEAQ (reference sequence). V lost 5 bases, J lost 7 bases, and 9 bases lay in between. There are 12 residues in the CDR3.

This clone occurred a few times. This sequence joins TRBV6-5 and TRBJ2-7, with TRBD2 as a possible D gene (5 bases). CDR3 size: 16 residues. With 2 bases removed from V and 4 bases from J, the gap between germline ends came to 18 bases. Per germline, CDR1 MNHEY and CDR2 SVGAGI. The CDR3 nucleotides are TGTGCCAGCAGTTACAAGGGTCCTAGCCCGAGGTACGAGCAGTACTTC. Translation: CASSYKGPSPRYEQYF.

This clone has only a few counts. V usage is TRBV19 and J usage is TRBJ1-1; no clear D gene. With 4 bases removed from V and 1 base from J, the gap between germline ends came to 10 bases. The CDR3 totals 14 residues. CDR1 LNHDA and CDR2 SQIVND come from the germline V gene (reference sequence). The CDR3 spells CASSTGGQNTEAFF. In nucleotides, the CDR3 is TGTGCCAGTAGTACTGGCGGCCAGAACACTGAAGCTTTCTTT.

This clone occurred a few times. The chain is built from TRBV14 and TRBJ2-5; D possibly corresponds to TRBD2 (5 bases). CDR1 is SGHDN, CDR2 FVKESK, per germline. This CDR3 is 14 amino acids long. The V end was cut by 2 bases, the J end by 4 bases, with 11 bases between. In DNA form, the CDR3 reads TGTGCCAGCAGCCAAAGGGTACTAGGAGAGACCCAGTACTTC. Translation gives CASSQRVLGETQYF.

The gene calls are TRBV19 and TRBJ2-1, with D possibly being TRBD1 or TRBD2 (5 bases each). Germline lookup yields CDR1 LNHDA and CDR2 SQIVND (reference sequence). The CDR3 is 16 residues long. The ends were cut back, 5 bases at V and 2 bases at J, with 16 bases in the middle. The CDR3 protein is CASSPGTAVAYNEQFF. The CDR3 nucleotides read TGTGCCAGTAGTCCAGGGACCGCTGTAGCCTACAATGAGCAGTTCTTC.

The rearrangement links TRBV5-6 to TRBJ2-3; D perhaps matches TRBD2 (5 bases). The CDR3 has 15 amino acids. Trimming removed 1 base from V and 1 base from J, with 10 bases in between. Germline loops: CDR1 SGHDT, CDR2 YYEEEE. The CDR3 loop reads CASSLRGLGTDTQYF. As DNA, the CDR3 is TGTGCCAGCAGCTTGAGAGGGTTGGGCACAGATACGCAGTATTTT.

The chain employs TRBV18 and TRBJ1-2, with D perhaps matching TRBD1 (5 bases). Trimming pared 1 base from V and 2 bases from J, leaving 11 bases between. CDR3 size: 15 residues. Germline lookup yields CDR1 KGHSH and CDR2 LQKENI. CDR3 coding DNA: TGTGCCAGCTCACCACTGGACGGGACCAACTATGGCTACACCTTC. Protein: CASSPLDGTNYGYTF.

The chain links TRBV6-1 to TRBJ1-5; D remains unclear. Per the germline V gene, CDR1 is MNHNS and CDR2 is SASEGT. The CDR3 runs to 16 residues. Deletions cut 0 bases from V and 1 base from J, with 10 bases between. The chain's CDR3 is CASSEASRYSNQPQHF. CDR3 DNA sequence: TGTGCCAGCAGTGAAGCTTCTCGGTACAGCAATCAGCCCCAGCATTTT.

The V gene is TRBV7-2, the J gene TRBJ2-4; TRBD2 aligns across 8 bases. CDR1 and CDR2 (germline): SGHTA, FQGNSA. The V segment lost 6 bases and the J segment 0 bases; nucleotides outside the gene matches: 4. The CDR3 extends over 15 amino acids. The CDR3 nucleotides read TGTGCCAGCAGTCCGGGAGGGGCAGCCAAAAACATTCAGTACTTC. It encodes CASSPGGAAKNIQYF.

In its sample, this clone was seen a few times. The rearrangement links TRBV6-4 to TRBJ2-3; D possibly matches TRBD1 or TRBD2 (7 bases each). Germline V gene sequence: CDR1 MRHNA, CDR2 SNTAGT. The germline V and J ends were trimmed by 0 bases and 4 bases, with 11 bases remaining between them. The CDR3 sequence is 15 residues long. As DNA, the CDR3 is TGTGCCAGCAGTGACTCCGCAGGGGGGGCAGATACGCAGTATTTT. Translated: CASSDSAGGADTQYF.

The V call is TRBV5-1, the J call TRBJ1-2; D might be TRBD1 (6 bases). The CDR3 consists of 16 residues. Trimming took 1 base from V and 4 from J, leaving 17 bases between them. The germline CDR1 and CDR2 sequences are SGHRS and YFSETQ. The CDR3 DNA is TGCGCCAGCAGCTTGTCCCCCAGGACAGCATCCTATGGCTACACCTTC. Translating it yields CASSLSPRTASYGYTF.

This clone is a singleton in its sample. The J gene is TRBJ2-3, the V gene TRBV9; TRBD2 aligns across 10 bases. Per germline, CDR1 SGDLS and CDR2 YYNGEE. V shed 0 bases and J 7 bases; nucleotides not matched to a gene: 8. This CDR3 contains 16 residues. The CDR3 nucleotides are TGTGCCAGCAGCGTAGCCAGCGGGGGGGCCGTGAATACGCAGTATTTT. This sequence encodes CASSVASGGAVNTQYF.

This sequence joins TRBV5-4 and TRBJ1-2, with a tentative D call TRBD1 (6 bases). Looked up from germline, CDR1 is SGHNT and CDR2 is YYREEE (reference sequence). V dropped 0 bases and J dropped 8 bases, with 17 bases sitting between them. The CDR3 is 15 residues long. In nucleotides, the CDR3 is TGTGCCAGCAGCTTGGACTCCACAGGGTTCAAGGGCTACACCTTC. This sequence encodes CASSLDSTGFKGYTF.

The rearrangement links TRBV7-9 to TRBJ1-2; D gene unclear. The CDR3 sequence is 14 residues long. CDR1 and CDR2 from the germline V gene are SEHNR and FQNEAQ (reference sequence). V shed 5 bases and J shed 2 bases, with 12 bases lying between them. CDR3 amino acids: CASSPHQENYGYTF. DNA of the CDR3: TGTGCCAGCAGCCCACATCAGGAAAACTATGGCTACACCTTC.

CDR3 sequence reads: CASSPWDIRGDIQYF. The DNA for the CDR3 is TGTGCCAGCAGCCCATGGGACATCCGAGGGGACATTCAGTACTTC. V usage is TRBV7-9 and J usage is TRBJ2-4; D possibly corresponds to TRBD1 (6 bases). V lost 5 bases and J 8 bases, leaving 19 bases between the germline ends. This CDR3 has 15 residues. The germline gives CDR1 SEHNR, CDR2 FQNEAQ (reference sequence). The variable domain in full, completed from reference TRBV7-9 and TRBJ2-4, reads DTGVSQNPRHKITKRGQNVTFRCDPISEHNRLYWYRQTLGQGPEFLTYFQNEAQLEKSRLLSDRFSAERPKGSFSTLEIQRTEQGDSAMYLCASSPWDIRGDIQYFGAGTRLSVL.

The chain employs TRBV7-9 and TRBJ1-4, with D unresolved. In germline, CDR1 is SEHNR, CDR2 FQNEAQ (reference sequence). The CDR3 is made up of 13 amino acids. The V end lost 4 bases, the J end lost 8 bases, and 11 bases lay between the germline ends. The CDR3 spells CASSSLSGEKLFF. In DNA, the CDR3 is TGTGCCAGCAGCTCCCTATCGGGGGAAAAACTGTTTTTT.

This chain uses TRBV4-2 with TRBJ1-6; TRBD1 matches at 7 bases. This CDR3 has 19 residues. The junction had 17 bases not matched to a gene; V was cut back by 0 bases and J by 9 bases. Germline CDR1 LGHNA, CDR2 YNFKEQ. The CDR3 is CASSQDHLRQGKGSSPLHF. DNA for the CDR3: TGTGCCAGCAGCCAAGATCACCTACGACAGGGAAAGGGCTCTTCACCCCTCCACTTT.

This chain uses TRBV5-6 with TRBJ2-7; the D is unclear. Looked up from germline, CDR1 is SGHDT and CDR2 is YYEEEE. V lost 2 bases, J lost 12 bases, and 12 bases lay in between. CDR3 length: 11 residues. The CDR3 region is CASSFSDRSYF. DNA for the CDR3: TGTGCCAGCAGCTTCTCGGATCGATCGTACTTC.

Notes on this clone: At one of its ends the junction is not consistent with the germline gene, which may arise from a read error. The chain couples TRBV19 to TRBJ2-5; a weak D match, TRBD1 (5 bases). Germline V CDR1 and CDR2: LNHDA, SQIVND (reference sequence). The CDR3 runs 13 residues. Written as DNA, the CDR3 is TGTGCCAGTAGTATCTCCAGGGATGAGACCCGGTACTTC. This gives the protein CASSISRDETRYF.

This clone was seen only once. The rearrangement links TRBV15 to TRBJ2-5; no reliable D call. The CDR3 is made up of 13 amino acids. Germline loops: CDR1 LNHNV, CDR2 YYDKDF (reference sequence). V was clipped by 4 bases and J by 3 bases, with 9 bases between them. For the CDR3, the DNA is TGTGCCACCAGCATCGGCAGCAAAGAGACCCAGTACTTC. It is translated as CATSIGSKETQYF.

This clone was detected a few times. The chain has TRBV5-1 and TRBJ2-7, with 7 bases identical to TRBD2. V shed 4 bases and J 10 bases; nucleotides not matched to a gene: 5. The CDR3 has 11 amino acids. Germline V gene lookup returns CDR1 SGHRS and CDR2 YFSETQ. CDR3 nucleotides: TGCGCCAGCAGCGATGGACTAGGACAGTACTTC. It specifies CASSDGLGQYF.